Presented here are 30 T cell receptor beta chains from one specimen sequenced in a study of Graves' ophthalmopathy and Graves' hyperthyroidism. Amplification targeted the TCR beta CDR3 regions, with RNA transcripts as the source material. Following a first-round RT-PCR that used HTBI primers, a second-round multiplex PCR was carried out. TCRdb processed the multiplex PCR reads anew with MiXCR; each CDR3 protein has one entry. Found here are about 620,000 distinct CDR3 sequences, about 24% of them singletons; the top ten hold more than 5.5%. The sample comprised peripheral blood. These receptors originate from a woman aged 18 to 35 with stable Graves' hyperthyroidism. Some clones in this sample may be carry-over from other donors' samples.

DNA for the CDR3: TGTGCCAGCAGTTACCTAGCGGGAGGACTAAACGAGCAGTACTTC. It specifies CASSYLAGGLNEQYF. This chain joins TRBV6-5 and TRBJ2-7; 11 bases fit TRBD2. The CDR3 length is 15 residues. The V and J ends lost 2 bases and 5 bases, in that order; junction bases with no gene match: 5. CDR1 and CDR2 from the germline V gene are MNHEY and SVGAGI.

This clonotype was found many times. V usage is TRBV10-3 and J usage is TRBJ2-5, with D tentatively TRBD1 (6 bases). Germline CDR1 is ENHRY and CDR2 is SYGVKD. The CDR3 loop spans 14 amino acids. Trimming took off 10 bases at V and 2 bases at J, with 17 bases between the two ends. CDR3 nucleotides: TGTGCCAGCCGTAAACAGGGAACACAAGAGACCCAGTACTTC. The encoded protein is CASRKQGTQETQYF.

In nucleotides, the CDR3 is TGTGCCAGTAGTGTCGACGGGGGGGCCCTCCAAGAGACCCAGTACTTC. Translated: CASSVDGGALQETQYF. V gene TRBV19 combines with J gene TRBJ2-5, with TRBD2 matching 8 bases. Germline V gene lookup returns CDR1 LNHDA and CDR2 SQIVND (reference sequence). V was clipped by 5 bases and J by 1 base; unmatched bases: 9. The CDR3 loop spans 16 amino acids. Complete variable domain (other parts from reference TRBV19 and TRBJ2-5): DGGITQSPKYLFRKEGQNVTLSCEQNLNHDAMYWYRQDPGQGLRLIYYSQIVNDFQKGDIAEGYSVSREKKESFPLTVTSAQKNPTAFYLCASSVDGGALQETQYFGPGTRLLVL.

This clonotype was seen many times. The rearrangement links TRBV6-1 to TRBJ2-7; D not resolved. Per germline, CDR1 MNHNS and CDR2 SASEGT. The CDR3 sequence is 13 residues long. V was cut by 7 bases and J by 3 bases, with 13 bases left in between. The DNA for the CDR3 is TGTGCCAGCAATGGTCAACATGGCTACGAGCAGTACTTC. Amino acid sequence: CASNGQHGYEQYF.

At least ten counts were recorded for this clonotype. The chain couples TRBV6-1 to TRBJ2-2; D remains unclear. The V gene lost 8 bases and the J gene lost 0 bases, with 7 bases spanning the gap. The CDR3 has 13 residues. Looked up from germline, CDR1 is MNHNS and CDR2 is SASEGT. CDR3 sequence: CASFSANTGELFF. CDR3 DNA: TGTGCCAGCTTTAGTGCGAACACCGGGGAGCTGTTTTTT.

This clonotype occurred many times. The rearrangement links TRBV12-3 or TRBV12-4 to TRBJ1-1; D not certain. Trimming took off 6 bases at V and 1 base at J, with 12 bases between the two ends. The CDR3 is 14 amino acids. The CDR3 is CASRLIPGNTEAFF. CDR3 coding DNA: TGTGCCAGCAGGTTGATCCCGGGGAACACTGAAGCTTTCTTT.

This clonotype was observed a few times. This rearrangement joins TRBV20-1 to TRBJ1-5; no clear D gene. Trimming took 5 bases from V and 7 from J, leaving 12 bases between them. From germline, CDR1 is DFQATT and CDR2 SNEGSKA (reference sequence). This CDR3 region has 12 residues. For the CDR3, the DNA is TGCAGTGCTCATACGGGGAGGCAGCCCCAGCATTTT. This translates into CSAHTGRQPQHF.

This clonotype was seen more than once but under ten times. Germline is not matched at one junction end, which may reflect a read error. The genes are TRBV27 and TRBJ2-1; D gene uncertain. Germline values: CDR1 MNHEY, CDR2 SMNVEV (reference sequence). The CDR3 covers 11 residues. DNA of the CDR3: TGTGCCAGCAGCTTATACAATGAGCAGTTCTTC. Protein: CASSLYNEQFF.

This clonotype was seen many times. The gene calls are TRBV28 and TRBJ1-6; unclear D gene. This CDR3 is 14 amino acids long. Trimming left V 6 bases short and J 4 bases short, with 10 bases between. Per germline, CDR1 MDHEN and CDR2 SYDVKM. The DNA for the CDR3 is TGTGCCAGCAGCCCCCCGGGGTATAATTCACCCCTCCACTTT. Protein sequence: CASSPPGYNSPLHF.

This chain connects TRBV11-2 to TRBJ1-5; D possibly corresponds to TRBD1 (5 bases). The CDR3 covers 16 residues. V was shortened by 4 bases and J by 2 bases, with 15 bases between the two germline ends. The V gene's germline CDR1 is SGHAT and CDR2 FQNNGV. The CDR3 nucleotides read TGTGCCAGCAGCTCCCACGGGTCGGGACGCAATCAGCCCCAGCATTTT. It codes for CASSSHGSGRNQPQHF.

The chain is built from TRBV5-1 and TRBJ1-1; D unresolved. This CDR3 spans 14 amino acids. CDR1 is SGHRS and CDR2 is YFSETQ in the germline V gene. Trimming removed 4 bases from V and 0 bases from J, with 10 bases in between. Here the CDR3 reads CASSPGEVNTEAFF. The CDR3 region has the DNA TGCGCCAGCAGCCCCGGGGAGGTGAACACTGAAGCTTTCTTT.

This clonotype was recorded many times. V usage is TRBV12-3 or TRBV12-4 and J usage is TRBJ1-3, with D possibly matching TRBD1 (6 bases). Deletions cut 6 bases from V and 3 bases from J, with 15 bases between. CDR3 length: 15 residues. As DNA, the CDR3 is TGTGCCAGCAGGAAATGGGGGCCGGATGGAAACACCATATATTTT. Residues: CASRKWGPDGNTIYF.

As for this clonotype: A read error is possible here, since a much larger clone lies one base away. V and J are TRBV11-1 and TRBJ2-7; D is tentatively TRBD1 or TRBD2 (5 bases each). This CDR3 is 19 amino acids long. Trimming cost V 4 bases and J 0 bases, with 25 bases left between them. Germline V gene sequence: CDR1 SGHAT, CDR2 FQDESV (reference sequence). CDR3: CASSSSTGRGVGGSYEQYF. The CDR3 nucleotides are TGTGCCAGCAGCTCATCAACGGGACGGGGAGTGGGCGGCTCCTACGAGCAGTACTTC.

The chain carries TRBV12-3 or TRBV12-4 and TRBJ1-5; possibly TRBD1 for D (5 bases). The CDR3 runs 15 residues. Trimming took off 3 bases at V and 5 bases at J, with 14 bases between the two ends. CDR3 residues: CASSLTDTPDQPQHF. DNA of the CDR3: TGTGCCAGCAGTTTGACAGACACCCCCGATCAGCCCCAGCATTTT.

The chain links TRBV10-1 to TRBJ2-1; D possibly corresponds to TRBD2 (6 bases). The length of the CDR3 is 14 residues. Germline CDR1 reads WNHNN; CDR2 reads SYGVQD (reference sequence). Trimming removed 3 bases at V and 5 bases at J, with 11 bases between. This CDR3 is CASSDGGSHNEQFF. The CDR3 bases are TGCGCCAGCAGTGATGGGGGGTCCCACAATGAGCAGTTCTTC.

This clonotype was detected ten times or more. The V and J genes are TRBV5-1 and TRBJ2-4; D uncertain. The V end lost 4 bases, the J end lost 2 bases, and 19 bases lay between the germline ends. CDR3 length equals 17 residues. Germline V gives CDR1 SGHRS, CDR2 YFSETQ. CDR3 in DNA: TGCGCCAGCAGCGCCTTGGTGGGCGGTCGTTCCAAAAACATTCAGTACTTC. Amino acid sequence: CASSALVGGRSKNIQYF.

This clonotype was recorded many times. The chain combines TRBV20-1 with TRBJ2-2; perhaps TRBD2 as D (5 bases). The CDR3 length is 14 residues. CDR1 is DFQATT and CDR2 is SNEGSKA in the germline V gene (reference sequence). Trimming stripped 1 base from V and 3 bases from J, with 9 bases between. This CDR3 is CSARAGSDTGELFF. CDR3 DNA: TGCAGTGCTAGAGCGGGGTCGGACACCGGGGAGCTGTTTTTT.

The chain carries TRBV6-2 or TRBV6-3 and TRBJ1-3; D unresolved. The CDR3 is 17 amino acids. CDR1 and CDR2 (germline): MNHEY, SVGEGT. Trimming cost V 0 bases and J 0 bases, with 12 bases left between them. CDR3 bases: TGTGCCAGCAGTTACTCTGTCGGACGGACCTCTGGAAACACCATATATTTT. Protein sequence: CASSYSVGRTSGNTIYF.

In its sample, this clonotype was seen many times. V usage is TRBV3-1 and J usage is TRBJ2-7, with D perhaps matching TRBD2 (5 bases). This CDR3 region has 15 residues. Trimming took 2 bases from V and 1 from J, leaving 12 bases between them. Germline CDR1 and CDR2: LGHDT and YNNKEL (reference sequence). The CDR3 bases are TGTGCCAGCAGCCAATTCGTCGGAGGATCCTACGAGCAGTACTTC. It is translated as CASSQFVGGSYEQYF.

Turning to this clonotype: The junction and the germline gene differ at one end; a read error may be behind it. The gene calls are TRBV28 and TRBJ1-2, with a possible D match to TRBD1 (5 bases). The CDR3 runs to 14 residues. Germline V gene lookup returns CDR1 MDHEN and CDR2 SYDVKM. CDR3 sequence (DNA): TGTGCCAGCAGTTTGTCGGGGGTTTACTATGGTTACACCTTC. This gives the protein CASSLSGVYYGYTF.

This rearrangement joins TRBV11-2 to TRBJ2-7; 8 bases are shared with TRBD1. V dropped 5 bases and J dropped 3; count of bases not matched to a gene: 9. Germline lookup yields CDR1 SGHAT and CDR2 FQNNGV. This CDR3 has 15 residues. The CDR3 nucleotides read TGTGCCAGCAGCGAGAGGACAGGGACTTTCTACGAGCAGTACTTC. It yields the protein CASSERTGTFYEQYF. Full variable domain (missing parts from reference TRBV11-2 and TRBJ2-7): EAGVAQSPRYKIIEKRQSVAFWCNPISGHATLYWYQQILGQGPKLLIQFQNNGVVDDSQLPKDRFSAERLKGVDSTLKIQPAKLEDSAVYLCASSERTGTFYEQYFGPGTRLTVT.

This clonotype was detected only once. The J gene is TRBJ2-2, the V gene TRBV7-8, with 8 bases aligning to TRBD2. Losses at the gene ends were 1 base for V and 4 bases for J; bases not matched to a gene: 8. Germline CDR1 and CDR2: SGHVS and FQNEAQ. The CDR3 loop spans 17 amino acids. The CDR3 here is CASSLDWGGRSTGELFF. The CDR3 DNA sequence: TGTGCCAGCAGCTTAGATTGGGGCGGGAGGAGCACCGGGGAGCTGTTTTTT.

This clonotype was recorded at least ten times. The genes are TRBV3-1 and TRBJ1-5; no definite D call. CDR1 and CDR2 (germline): LGHDT, YNNKEL (reference sequence). This CDR3 comprises 14 residues. The V and J ends lost 1 base and 6 bases respectively, with 10 bases between them. CDR3 in DNA: TGTGCCAGCAGCCAAGGGGTAGGGTCTCAGCCCCAGCATTTT. Its protein is CASSQGVGSQPQHF.

This clonotype was recorded many times. The gene calls are TRBV4-1 and TRBJ2-5, with unresolved D. Germline V gives CDR1 MGHRA, CDR2 YSYEKL. Between the trimmed V and J ends, which lost 1 base and 5 bases, there was a span of 5 bases. The CDR3 has 12 amino acids. The chain's CDR3 is CASSQGLETQYF. The CDR3 coding sequence is TGCGCCAGCAGCCAAGGGCTGGAGACCCAGTACTTC.

This clonotype occurred a few times. One end of the junction fails to match germline, which may point to a read error. V and J are TRBV6-5 and TRBJ1-6; 10 bases map to TRBD1. CDR1 and CDR2 from the germline V gene are MNHEY and SVGAGI. The CDR3 has 14 residues. CDR3 bases: TGTGCCAGCAGTTACGGGACAGGGGATTCACACCTCCACTTT. It is translated as CASSYGTGDSHLHF.

The table lists this clonotype with many counts. Written as DNA, the CDR3 is TGTGCCAGCAGTTACTCTGCAGGGGTCCGGTCTGAAGCTTTCTTT. The encoded protein is CASSYSAGVRSEAFF. The J gene is TRBJ1-1, the V gene TRBV6-5; TRBD1 is a possible D gene (6 bases). The CDR3 contains 15 residues. Trimming left V 0 bases short and J 6 bases short, with 14 bases between. In germline, CDR1 is MNHEY, CDR2 SVGAGI.

This clonotype was picked up many times. The genes are TRBV19 and TRBJ2-4, with 8 bases aligning to TRBD2. V was pared by 7 bases and J by 8 bases, with 10 bases of the junction left unmatched. The CDR3 is 14 amino acids. Germline CDR1 LNHDA, CDR2 SQIVND (reference sequence). CDR3 amino acids: CASTSSGTSDIQYF. For the CDR3, the DNA is TGTGCCAGTACCTCCTCCGGGACTAGTGACATTCAGTACTTC.

The chain carries TRBV28 and TRBJ2-7, with D unresolved. Per germline, CDR1 MDHEN and CDR2 SYDVKM. The length of the CDR3 is 12 residues. V lost 5 bases to trimming and J lost 5 bases, with 10 bases between them. CDR3 DNA sequence: TGTGCCAGCAGTCCTGACCCGGACGAGCAGTACTTC. The encoded protein is CASSPDPDEQYF.

The chain links TRBV18 to TRBJ2-7, with D perhaps TRBD2 (6 bases). V was clipped by 5 bases and J by 1 base, with 15 bases between them. The CDR3 contains 15 residues. The germline V gene has CDR1 KGHSH and CDR2 LQKENI. CDR3 bases: TGTGCCAGCTCAAGGGACTTCGGCCTTTCCTACGAGCAGTACTTC. It encodes CASSRDFGLSYEQYF. Looking up the rest from reference TRBV18 and TRBJ2-7 gives the full variable domain: NAGVMQNPRHLVRRRGQEARLRCSPMKGHSHVYWYRQLPEEGLKFMVYLQKENIIDESGMPKERFSAEFPKEGPSILRIQQVVRGDSAAYFCASSRDFGLSYEQYFGPGTRLTVT.

This clonotype came up many times. V and J are TRBV20-1 and TRBJ1-1; tentative D call: TRBD1 (6 bases). Trimming pared 8 bases from V and 0 bases from J, leaving 10 bases between. The CDR3 sequence is 12 residues long. Per germline, CDR1 DFQATT and CDR2 SNEGSKA (reference sequence). Here the CDR3 DNA reads TGCAGTCCACAGGGCTTGAACACTGAAGCTTTCTTT. Amino acid sequence: CSPQGLNTEAFF.